What follows are 2 T cell receptor beta chains derived from one specimen sequenced in a study of blood T cell repertoires in COVID-19. Using immunoSEQ multiplex PCR, the repertoire was profiled, and TCRdb retains in-frame clones only, with some absent. The sample lists 200,000 to 250,000 clones, around 86% seen once, with about 9.9% in the top ten. Material for sequencing was peripheral blood. The receptor source for this set is a man aged 50 or older with COVID-19, enrolled during active disease.

The J gene is TRBJ2-7, the V gene TRBV6-5; a weak D match, TRBD1 (6 bases). The germline V and J ends were trimmed by 0 bases and 4 bases, with 7 bases remaining between them. Per the germline V gene, CDR1 is MNHEY and CDR2 is SVGAGI. The CDR3 spans 13 residues. CDR3 bases: TGTGCCAGCAGTTACTCAAGGGGGTACGAGCAGTACTTC. It codes for CASSYSRGYEQYF.

This clone was seen only once. V and J are TRBV14 and TRBJ2-7, with D perhaps matching TRBD2 (5 bases). This CDR3 is 16 amino acids long. The germline V gene has CDR1 SGHDN and CDR2 FVKESK. V dropped 0 bases and J dropped 2 bases, with 14 bases sitting between them. Here the CDR3 DNA reads TGTGCCAGCAGCCAAGAGGTTGGACTTCCAACCTACGAGCAGTACTTC. It is translated as CASSQEVGLPTYEQYF.